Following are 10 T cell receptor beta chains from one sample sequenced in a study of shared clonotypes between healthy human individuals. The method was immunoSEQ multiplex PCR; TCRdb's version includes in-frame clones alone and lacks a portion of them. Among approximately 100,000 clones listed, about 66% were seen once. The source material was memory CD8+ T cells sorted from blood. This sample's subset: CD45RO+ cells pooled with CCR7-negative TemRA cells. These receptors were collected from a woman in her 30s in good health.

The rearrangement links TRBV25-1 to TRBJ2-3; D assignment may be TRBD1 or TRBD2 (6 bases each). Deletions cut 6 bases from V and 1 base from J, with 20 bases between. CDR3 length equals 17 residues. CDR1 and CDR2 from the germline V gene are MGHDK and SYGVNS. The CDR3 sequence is CASRGVTLRGGTDTQYF. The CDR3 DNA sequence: TGTGCCAGCAGGGGAGTTACCCTAAGGGGGGGCACAGATACGCAGTATTTT.

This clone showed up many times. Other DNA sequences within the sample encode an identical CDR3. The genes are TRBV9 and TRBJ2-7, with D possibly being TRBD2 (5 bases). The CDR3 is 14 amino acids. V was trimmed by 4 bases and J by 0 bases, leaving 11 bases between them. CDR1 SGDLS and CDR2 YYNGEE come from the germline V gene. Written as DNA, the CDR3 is TGTGCCAGCAGCCCGCGGGCCATCTCCTACGAGCAGTACTTC. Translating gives CASSPRAISYEQYF.

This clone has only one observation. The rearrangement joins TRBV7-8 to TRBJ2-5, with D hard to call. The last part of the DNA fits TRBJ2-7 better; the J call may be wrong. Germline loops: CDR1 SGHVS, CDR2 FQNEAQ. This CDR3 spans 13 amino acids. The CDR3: CASSWSAKSEQYF. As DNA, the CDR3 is TGTGCCAGCAGCTGGTCTGCTAAATCCGAGCAGTACTTC.

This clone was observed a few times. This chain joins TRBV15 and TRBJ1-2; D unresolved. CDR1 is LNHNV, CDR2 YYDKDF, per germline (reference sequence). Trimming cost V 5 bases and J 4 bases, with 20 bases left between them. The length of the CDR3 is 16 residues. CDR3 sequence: CATSFALRGASYGYTF. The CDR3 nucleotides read TGTGCCACCAGCTTTGCGCTGCGGGGAGCTAGCTATGGCTACACCTTC.

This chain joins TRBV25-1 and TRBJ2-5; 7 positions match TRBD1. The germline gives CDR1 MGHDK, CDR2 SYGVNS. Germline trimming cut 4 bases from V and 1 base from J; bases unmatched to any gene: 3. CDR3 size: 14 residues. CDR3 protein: CASSADRVQETQYF. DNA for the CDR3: TGTGCCAGCAGTGCTGACAGGGTCCAAGAGACCCAGTACTTC.

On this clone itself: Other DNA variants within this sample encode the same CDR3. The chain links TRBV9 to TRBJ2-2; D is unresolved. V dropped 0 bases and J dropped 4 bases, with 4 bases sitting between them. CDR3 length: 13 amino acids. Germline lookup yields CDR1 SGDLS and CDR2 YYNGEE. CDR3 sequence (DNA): TGTGCCAGCAGCGTAGTTACCACCGGGGAGCTGTTTTTT. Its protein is CASSVVTTGELFF.

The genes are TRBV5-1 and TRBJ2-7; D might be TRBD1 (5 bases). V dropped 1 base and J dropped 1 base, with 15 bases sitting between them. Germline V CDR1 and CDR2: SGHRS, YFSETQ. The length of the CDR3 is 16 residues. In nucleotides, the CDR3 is TGCGCCAGCAGCTTGCAGGGCCATCAATCTTCCTACGAGCAGTACTTC. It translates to CASSLQGHQSSYEQYF. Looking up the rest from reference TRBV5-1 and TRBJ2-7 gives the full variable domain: KAGVTQTPRYLIKTRGQQVTLSCSPISGHRSVSWYQQTPGQGLQFLFEYFSETQRNKGNFPGRFSGRQFSNSRSEMNVSTLELGDSALYLCASSLQGHQSSYEQYFGPGTRLTVT.

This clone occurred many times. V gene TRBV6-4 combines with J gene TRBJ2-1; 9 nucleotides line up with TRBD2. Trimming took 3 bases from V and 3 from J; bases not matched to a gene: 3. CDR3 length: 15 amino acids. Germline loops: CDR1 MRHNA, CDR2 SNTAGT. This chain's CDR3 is CASSEAGGDYNEQFF. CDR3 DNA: TGTGCCAGCAGTGAAGCGGGAGGAGACTACAATGAGCAGTTCTTC.

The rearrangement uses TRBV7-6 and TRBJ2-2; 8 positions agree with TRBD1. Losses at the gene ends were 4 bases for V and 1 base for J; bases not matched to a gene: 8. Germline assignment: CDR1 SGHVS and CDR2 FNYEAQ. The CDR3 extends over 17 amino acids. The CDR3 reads CASSYRAGTGNTGELFF. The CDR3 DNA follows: TGTGCCAGCAGCTACCGCGCCGGGACAGGGAACACCGGGGAGCTGTTTTTT.

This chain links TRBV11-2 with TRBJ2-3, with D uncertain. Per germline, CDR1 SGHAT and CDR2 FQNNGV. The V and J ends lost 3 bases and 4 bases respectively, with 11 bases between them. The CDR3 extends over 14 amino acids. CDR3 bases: TGTGCCAGCAGCTTCGCGTACTCCTCAGATACGCAGTATTTT. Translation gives CASSFAYSSDTQYF.